Listed below are T cell receptor beta chains from one sample, sequenced in a study of type 1 and type 2 diabetes patients. In TCRdb, the multiplex PCR reads were re-called with MiXCR into one record per CDR3 protein. The table shows about 270,000 distinct CDR3 sequences, with more than 45% occurring only once. The specimen was peripheral blood mononuclear cells (PBMCs). These receptors all come from a man younger than 35 with type 2 diabetes. Each CDR3 is given without its conserved first and last residue. Size is stated for part of the rows, as once, few or many counts, or as a class when the clone is expanded.

TRBJ1-1 NA TRBV6-2/TRBV6-3 ASSPPRGPEAF
TRBJ2-2 NA TRBV2 AWSVRVTQGTGELF
TRBJ2-5 few TRBV20-1 SAGPRPGLAGRRKTQY
TRBJ2-1 few TRBV20-1 SAGELPSYNEQF
TRBJ2-1 NA TRBV6-6 ASSYSAGASYNEQF
TRBJ2-7 NA TRBV19 ASSRDSLSYEQY
NA NA TRBV29-1 SGGATVKHEQF
TRBJ2-5 NA TRBV15 ATSGEALYQETQY
TRBJ1-6 NA TRBV13 ASSVDGGMAASTPLH
TRBJ2-2 NA TRBV6-5 ASSYEGQLTGELF
TRBJ2-7 many TRBV19 ASSTSGSSYEQY
TRBJ1-4 few TRBV2 ASSEGTMVEKLF
TRBJ2-3 NA TRBV19 ASSISGFADTQY
TRBJ2-5 NA TRBV5-1 ASSPAPAGGQETQY
TRBJ2-7 NA TRBV10-3 AIMRDRGENYEQY
TRBJ1-4 few TRBV10-2 ASSELREKLF
TRBJ1-6 NA TRBV6-1 ASSGGIHNSPLH
TRBJ1-4 NA TRBV25-1 ASSELQKNEKLF
TRBJ2-5 NA TRBV7-2 ASSENGQGYETQY
TRBJ2-1 NA TRBV29-1 SLTGLAYYNEQF
TRBJ2-5 few TRBV6-1 ASSASGGEETQY
TRBJ1-2 NA TRBV5-1 ASSPDRVEGYT
TRBJ2-5 few TRBV28 ASSYPSPGEETQY
TRBJ2-5 many TRBV15 ATSRDRAGETQY
TRBJ1-5 few TRBV19 ASSITGSNQPQH
TRBJ2-7 NA TRBV12-3/TRBV12-4 ASSPFRAGDAYEQY
TRBJ1-2 NA TRBV20-1 SAKMQDTYGYT
TRBJ1-2 many TRBV7-2 ASSFLQGSVGYT
TRBJ1-4 NA TRBV24-1 ATSDLWGGQGGCTNEKLF
TRBJ2-7 NA TRBV20-1 SARASVGLGEQY
TRBJ1-6 NA TRBV20-1 SAPDRAQNSPLH
TRBJ2-1 few TRBV5-1 ASSLRAGKQF
TRBJ2-7 NA TRBV28 ASSFFLSGGEQY
TRBJ1-2 few TRBV7-8 ASSKGRTDNYGYT
TRBJ1-2 NA TRBV14 ASSYGDGTNYGYT
TRBJ2-1 NA TRBV9 ASSVAGVGYNEQF
TRBJ1-1 NA TRBV7-3 ASSSDRWNTEAF
TRBJ2-7 few TRBV28 ASSAPPGQGSYEQY
TRBJ1-2 NA TRBV6-6 ASSLPGQNYGYT
TRBJ1-2 NA TRBV9 ASSVDVGSGIYGYT
TRBJ2-1 NA TRBV2 ARVESSYNEQF
TRBJ1-5 NA TRBV2 ATSDKPGREGVNQPQH
TRBJ2-2 NA TRBV5-1 ASRTSVAFSNTGELF
TRBJ2-3 NA TRBV19 ASSSAGVNTQY
TRBJ2-1 few TRBV19 ASSTRPPTEQF
TRBJ2-7 few TRBV28 ASSLNPTYEQY
TRBJ1-1 NA TRBV14 ASSSHGRGAF